This record looks at one T cell receptor beta chain sequence and its context. The repertoire was sequenced with immunoSEQ multiplex PCR; TCRdb's copy has only in-frame clones and lacks some. The sample records 330,000 or so clones, about 87% being singletons. V shed 1 base, J shed 6 bases, and the junction held 6 bases outside the gene matches. CDR3 length: 15 residues. CDR1 and CDR2 (germline): LNHNV, YYDKDF (reference sequence). These data originate in a study of blood T cell repertoires in COVID-19. Whole-study context: The United States, Italy and Spain supplied acute and convalescent COVID-19 samples.

The chain has TRBV15 and TRBJ2-1; the match to TRBD2 covers 7 bases. The TCR comes from a middle-aged man in a cohort exposed to, infected with or recovered from COVID-19 (not recorded which). Material: PBMCs or T cells enriched from blood (not recorded which). CDR3 bases: TGTGCCACCAGCAGAGCGGCGGGAGCGGGCAATGAGCAGTTCTTC. It encodes CATSRAAGAGNEQFF.